The sequence of this TCR beta chain was determined in a study of human T cells and chemical hapten exposure. Germline V gene data show CDR1 as MNHEY and CDR2 as SMNVEV (reference sequence). V lost 6 bases to trimming and J lost 10 bases; unmatched junction nucleotides: 8. This CDR3 region has 14 residues. Study-wide points: No alteration of TCRs above 1 in 1000 frequency was seen with DPC sensitization.

Time point reported: healthy volunteer bleed at 2 weeks. The authors' total RNA extraction used unfractionated whole blood. This clonotype turned up a few times. Its cognate antigen is unknown. It was the library that attached unique molecular identifiers to individual cDNA molecules. In TCRdb, the RACE reads were re-called with MiXCR into one record per CDR3 protein. The sample records approximately 44,000 distinct CDR3 sequences, 3.5% to 5% being singletons. This clonotype was obtained from a human donor in good health. Some clones in this sample may be carry-over from other donors' samples. The rearrangement joins TRBV27 to TRBJ2-1, with 11 bases matching TRBD2. The source material was whole blood. In DNA, the CDR3 is TGTGCCAGCAGGGGGACTAGCGGTTTTGGGGAGCAGTTCTTC. Translation gives CASRGTSGFGEQFF.